The 5 T cell receptor beta chains reported below all come from one sample, sequenced in a study of T cells in Graves' hyperthyroidism and ophthalmopathy. Amplified regions were TCR beta CDR3 sequences from RNA transcripts. First-round RT-PCR with HTBI primers amplified the TCR CDR3 region. Each CDR3 protein gets one entry after TCRdb re-called the multiplex PCR reads with MiXCR. The sample lists a few hundred thousand distinct CDR3 sequences; about a sixth were seen once. Sequencing was carried out using blood. Source of these receptors: a woman aged 40 to 49 with Graves' ophthalmopathy.

This clonotype was seen only a few times. In DNA, the CDR3 is TGCAGTGCTAGTGGGATTTACCACTACAATGAGCAGTTCTTC. The encoded protein is CSASGIYHYNEQFF. The chain has TRBV20-1 and TRBJ2-1; D ambiguous. Germline-derived CDR1 and CDR2 are DFQATT and SNEGSKA (reference sequence). The CDR3 has 14 residues. V shed 3 bases and J shed 3 bases, with 12 bases lying between them.

This clonotype was seen a handful of times. This chain links TRBV6-5 with TRBJ2-2; 10 nucleotides agree with TRBD2. Losses at the gene ends were 0 bases for V and 6 bases for J; bases not matched to a gene: 4. This CDR3 spans 16 amino acids. In germline, CDR1 is MNHEY, CDR2 SVGAGI. CDR3 residues: CASSYSLLAGAGELFF. CDR3 in DNA: TGTGCCAGCAGTTACTCTCTCCTAGCGGGAGCCGGGGAGCTGTTTTTT.

CDR3 coding DNA: TGTGCCAGCAACTTCCGGGACAGGGGACGGAATGAGCAGTTCTTC. Residues: CASNFRDRGRNEQFF. V gene TRBV6-1 combines with J gene TRBJ2-1, with 10 bases matching TRBD1. The V and J ends lost 7 bases and 7 bases, in that order; junction bases with no gene match: 10. This CDR3 has 15 amino acids. Germline lookup yields CDR1 MNHNS and CDR2 SASEGT.

The CDR3 coding sequence is TGCGCCAGCAGCCAAGTACAGCAGGGGCAGGGCGGGGAGCTGTTTTTT. Translated: CASSQVQQGQGGELFF. V usage is TRBV4-1 and J usage is TRBJ2-2, with D perhaps TRBD1 (6 bases). V lost 1 base and J lost 7, with 16 bases in between. Germline V gene sequence: CDR1 MGHRA, CDR2 YSYEKL. The CDR3 covers 16 residues.

Only a few counts were recorded for this clonotype. The J gene is TRBJ1-5, the V gene TRBV6-1, with 7 positions matching TRBD1. Germline trimming cut 4 bases from V and 7 bases from J; bases unmatched to any gene: 10. This CDR3 region has 15 residues. CDR1 is MNHNS, CDR2 SASEGT, per germline. The CDR3 loop reads CASSVYPPGGQPQHF. CDR3 in DNA: TGTGCCAGCAGTGTCTATCCCCCAGGGGGGCAGCCCCAGCATTTT.